The 21 T cell receptor beta chains reported below all come from one sample, sequenced in a study of cytomegalovirus exposure and HLA in healthy donors. Using immunoSEQ multiplex PCR, the repertoire was profiled, and TCRdb retains in-frame clones only, with some absent. The sample lists about 150,000 clones; about 82% were seen once. Sequencing input: PBMCs. These receptors all stem from a human donor in good health.

The chain carries TRBV19 and TRBJ1-5; 7 positions agree with TRBD1. The germline CDR1 and CDR2 sequences are LNHDA and SQIVND (reference sequence). The CDR3 runs 15 residues. J gave up 7 bases and V 7 bases, and 13 bases lay outside the gene matches. CDR3 amino acids: CASKGVQGKGQPQHF. The CDR3 DNA is TGTGCCAGTAAGGGCGTACAGGGGAAGGGGCAGCCCCAGCATTTT.

This chain uses TRBV5-1 with TRBJ2-1; 9 bases are shared with TRBD2. CDR3 length: 19 residues. Germline CDR1 reads SGHRS; CDR2 reads YFSETQ. With 3 bases clipped from V and 3 bases from J, the junction kept 16 bases outside the gene matches. The CDR3 DNA reads as TGCGCCAGCAGCTCGAGAGGCGGGGGGGCCAATTTACGCTACAATGAGCAGTTCTTC. This gives the protein CASSSRGGGANLRYNEQFF. The entire variable domain, with the rest obtained from reference TRBV5-1 and TRBJ2-1, is as follows: KAGVTQTPRYLIKTRGQQVTLSCSPISGHRSVSWYQQTPGQGLQFLFEYFSETQRNKGNFPGRFSGRQFSNSRSEMNVSTLELGDSALYLCASSSRGGGANLRYNEQFFGPGTRLTVL.

The chain has TRBV29-1 and TRBJ2-7; TRBD1 matches 9 bases. Germline V CDR1 and CDR2: SQVTM, ANQGSEA. J was trimmed by 0 bases and V by 4 bases; bases with no gene match: 10. The CDR3 spans 16 residues. CDR3 DNA sequence: TGCAGCGTTGTAGGGACAGGGAGGGGGCACTCCTACGAGCAGTACTTC. Translation gives CSVVGTGRGHSYEQYF.

The V gene is TRBV7-2, the J gene TRBJ1-2; possibly TRBD1 for D (5 bases). This CDR3 has 13 amino acids. Trimming took 3 bases from V and 4 from J, leaving 9 bases between them. Germline CDR1 SGHTA, CDR2 FQGNSA. The CDR3 region has the DNA TGTGCCAGCAGCTTCGCCGGGGGCTATGGCTACACCTTC. It codes for CASSFAGGYGYTF.

The chain carries TRBV5-8 and TRBJ1-2; no definite D call. This CDR3 contains 14 residues. Trimming stripped 0 bases from V and 4 bases from J, with 10 bases between. CDR1 is SGHTS, CDR2 YDEGEE, per germline. The CDR3 coding sequence is TGTGCCAGCAGCTTGGAAGGCGGCCCCTATGGCTACACCTTC. Its protein is CASSLEGGPYGYTF.

The chain links TRBV9 to TRBJ2-1, with D perhaps matching TRBD2 (6 bases). Germline V gives CDR1 SGDLS, CDR2 YYNGEE. V lost 0 bases, J lost 9 bases, and 19 bases lay in between. CDR3 length: 16 amino acids. CDR3 DNA sequence: TGTGCCAGCAGCGTAGTGCGGGGAGTGGGGCCCAGTGAGCAGTTCTTC. It codes for CASSVVRGVGPSEQFF.

The V gene is TRBV2, the J gene TRBJ2-3; possible D gene TRBD1, 5 bases. Trimming shortened V by 4 bases and J by 10 bases, and 21 bases separated the two germline ends. This CDR3 is built from 15 residues. CDR1 and CDR2 (germline): SNHLY, FYNNEI. Here the CDR3 DNA reads TGTGCCAGCAGTGCCCAACAGGTACCCCTCTGGCCGCAGTATTTT. Translating gives CASSAQQVPLWPQYF.

This chain links TRBV6-5 with TRBJ2-1; 9 bases are a match to TRBD1. The J segment lost 8 bases and the V segment lost 4 bases, leaving 3 bases of the junction unmatched. Germline V gene data show CDR1 as MNHEY and CDR2 as SVGAGI. This CDR3 is 13 amino acids long. CDR3: CASSLDRGYEQFF. DNA of the CDR3: TGTGCCAGCAGTTTGGACAGGGGCTATGAGCAGTTCTTC.

To note about this clone: The same CDR3 also results from other DNA sequences found in this sample. The CDR3: CASSLVQGNTEAFF. CDR3 nucleotides: TGTGCCAGCAGCTTAGTTCAGGGAAACACTGAAGCTTTCTTT. The rearrangement links TRBV7-9 to TRBJ1-1, with D tentatively TRBD1 (5 bases). Trimming removed 1 base at V and 2 bases at J, with 8 bases between. Germline CDR1 is SEHNR and CDR2 is FQNEAQ (reference sequence). CDR3 length equals 14 residues.

The rearrangement uses TRBV19 and TRBJ1-2, with a possible D match to TRBD1 (5 bases). The V end lost 6 bases, the J end lost 4 bases, and 12 bases lay between the germline ends. Germline CDR1 LNHDA, CDR2 SQIVND (reference sequence). The CDR3 spans 13 residues. Here the CDR3 reads CASRPDKRYGYTF. The DNA for the CDR3 is TGTGCCAGTAGGCCGGACAAACGCTATGGCTACACCTTC.

This rearrangement joins TRBV7-9 to TRBJ1-6; D is ambiguous. The V end lost 5 bases, the J end lost 14 bases, and 19 bases lay between the germline ends. The CDR3 runs 14 residues. Germline values: CDR1 SEHNR, CDR2 FQNEAQ (reference sequence). The CDR3 DNA reads as TGTGCCAGCAGCAAAGGTCCCGACCCCGACACCCTCCACTTT. Its translation: CASSKGPDPDTLHF.

This clone appeared once. This sequence joins TRBV19 and TRBJ1-5; 7 bases match TRBD1. Germline assignment: CDR1 LNHDA and CDR2 SQIVND (reference sequence). The CDR3 spans 14 residues. V was clipped by 3 bases and J by 5 bases; unmatched bases: 4. The CDR3 is CASSIRQGYQPQHF. The CDR3 DNA is TGTGCCAGTAGTATTCGACAGGGCTATCAGCCCCAGCATTTT.

The chain combines TRBV28 with TRBJ2-7, with D hard to call. Trimming pared 5 bases from V and 3 bases from J, leaving 11 bases between. The CDR3 extends over 13 amino acids. Germline CDR1 is MDHEN and CDR2 is SYDVKM. The CDR3 protein is CASSTVNHYEQYF. CDR3 coding DNA: TGTGCCAGCAGTACTGTGAACCACTACGAGCAGTACTTC.

The chain uses TRBV7-2 and TRBJ2-7; 8 bases match TRBD2. The CDR3 totals 16 residues. Germline values: CDR1 SGHTA, CDR2 FQGNSA. The trim removed 1 base at V and 1 base at J, leaving 6 bases unmatched. The CDR3: CASSLESGSKSYEQYF. CDR3 nucleotide sequence: TGTGCCAGCAGCTTAGAGAGCGGGAGTAAGTCCTACGAGCAGTACTTC.

This clone was detected once. This chain uses TRBV19 with TRBJ1-1, with D possibly being TRBD1 (5 bases). There are 17 residues in the CDR3. The V gene lost 0 bases and the J gene lost 1 base, with 15 bases spanning the gap. CDR1 LNHDA and CDR2 SQIVND come from the germline V gene (reference sequence). CDR3 protein: CASSIDRWGTSNTEAFF. The CDR3 coding sequence is TGTGCCAGTAGTATAGATCGATGGGGCACTTCGAACACTGAAGCTTTCTTT.

The chain recombines TRBV10-1 with TRBJ1-5; D ambiguous. Germline CDR1 is WNHNN and CDR2 is SYGVQD (reference sequence). This CDR3 spans 16 amino acids. V gave up 3 bases and J gave up 1 base, with 13 bases separating them. The CDR3 protein is CASSDLAGDSNQPQHF. The CDR3 bases are TGCGCCAGCAGTGATCTAGCGGGAGACAGCAATCAGCCCCAGCATTTT.

CDR3 DNA: TGTGCCAGCAGCAGAGGCGGGGGGACTCACGGGGAGACCCAGTACTTC. Its protein product is CASSRGGGTHGETQYF. The chain carries TRBV11-2 and TRBJ2-5, with TRBD2 identical over 8 bases. V was clipped by 5 bases and J by 5 bases; unmatched bases: 13. CDR3 length: 16 residues. Germline V gene data show CDR1 as SGHAT and CDR2 as FQNNGV.

The gene calls are TRBV5-6 and TRBJ1-1; no clear D. The CDR3 is 11 amino acids. V was trimmed by 0 bases and J by 8 bases, leaving 5 bases between them. CDR1 is SGHDT and CDR2 is YYEEEE in the germline V gene. This CDR3 is CASSLGAEAFF. The DNA of the CDR3 is TGTGCCAGCAGCTTGGGGGCAGAAGCTTTCTTT.

V gene TRBV27 combines with J gene TRBJ2-1, with 10 bases aligning to TRBD2. The J segment lost 4 bases and the V segment lost 5 bases, leaving 11 bases of the junction unmatched. CDR3 length: 17 residues. Germline loops: CDR1 MNHEY, CDR2 SMNVEV (reference sequence). The CDR3 is CASSLRLAGGSYNEQFF. The CDR3 DNA is TGTGCCAGCAGTCTAAGACTAGCGGGCGGATCATACAATGAGCAGTTCTTC.

This clone was seen a single time. Different DNA sequences within this sample yield the same CDR3. V is TRBV6-5 and J is TRBJ1-3, with 8 bases aligning to TRBD1. CDR1 and CDR2 (germline): MNHEY, SVGAGI. The V and J ends lost 5 bases and 2 bases, in that order; junction bases with no gene match: 2. The CDR3 has 14 amino acids. CDR3 in DNA: TGTGCCAGCAGTCCGGACAGGGCTGGAAACACCATATATTTT. It specifies CASSPDRAGNTIYF.

V is TRBV6-1 and J is TRBJ2-1; the match to TRBD1 covers 9 bases. Germline V CDR1 and CDR2: MNHNS, SASEGT. The length of the CDR3 is 14 residues. Unmatched junction bases numbered 1, after V lost 6 bases and J lost 1 base. The CDR3 sequence: CASRTGGSYNEQFF. CDR3 DNA: TGTGCCAGCAGGACAGGGGGTTCCTACAATGAGCAGTTCTTC.